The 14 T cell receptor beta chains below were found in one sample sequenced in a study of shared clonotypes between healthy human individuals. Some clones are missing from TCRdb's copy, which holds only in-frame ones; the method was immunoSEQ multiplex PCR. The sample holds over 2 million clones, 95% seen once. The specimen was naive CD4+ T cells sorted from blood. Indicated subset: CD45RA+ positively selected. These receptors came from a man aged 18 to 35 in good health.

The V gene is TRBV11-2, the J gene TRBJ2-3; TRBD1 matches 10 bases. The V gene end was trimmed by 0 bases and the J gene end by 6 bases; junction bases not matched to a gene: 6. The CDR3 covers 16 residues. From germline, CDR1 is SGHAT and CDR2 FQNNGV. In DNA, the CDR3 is TGTGCCAGCAGCTTAGACCCGACAGGGGGCAAGGATACGCAGTATTTT. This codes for CASSLDPTGGKDTQYF.

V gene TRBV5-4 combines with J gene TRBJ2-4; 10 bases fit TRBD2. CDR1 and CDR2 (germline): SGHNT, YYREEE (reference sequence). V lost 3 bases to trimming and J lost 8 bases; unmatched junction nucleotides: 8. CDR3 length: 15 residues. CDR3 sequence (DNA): TGTGCCAGCAGCTCGGGAGCGGGGGGGCCGGACATTCAGTACTTC. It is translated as CASSSGAGGPDIQYF.

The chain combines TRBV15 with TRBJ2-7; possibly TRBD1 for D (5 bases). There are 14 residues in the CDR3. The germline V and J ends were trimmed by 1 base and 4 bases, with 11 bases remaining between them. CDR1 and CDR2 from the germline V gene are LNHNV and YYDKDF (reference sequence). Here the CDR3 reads CATSRGQQTYEQYF. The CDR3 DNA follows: TGTGCCACCAGCAGAGGACAGCAAACATACGAGCAGTACTTC.

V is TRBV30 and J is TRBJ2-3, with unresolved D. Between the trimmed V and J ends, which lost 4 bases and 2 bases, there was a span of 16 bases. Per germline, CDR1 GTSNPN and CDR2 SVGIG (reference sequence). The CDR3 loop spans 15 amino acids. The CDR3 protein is CAWTLGRSYTDTQYF. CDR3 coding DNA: TGTGCCTGGACCCTGGGCAGGTCATACACAGATACGCAGTATTTT.

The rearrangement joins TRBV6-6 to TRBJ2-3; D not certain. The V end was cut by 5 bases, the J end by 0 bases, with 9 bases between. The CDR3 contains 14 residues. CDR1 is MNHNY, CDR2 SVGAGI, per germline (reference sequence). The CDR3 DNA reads TGTGCCAGCAGTATATCGCGGAGCACAGATACGCAGTATTTT. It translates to CASSISRSTDTQYF.

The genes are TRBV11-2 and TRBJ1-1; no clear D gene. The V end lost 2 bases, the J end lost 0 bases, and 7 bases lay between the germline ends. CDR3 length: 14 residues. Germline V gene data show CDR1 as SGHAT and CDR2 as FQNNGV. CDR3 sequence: CASSLILMNTEAFF. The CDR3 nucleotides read TGTGCCAGCAGCTTAATACTCATGAACACTGAAGCTTTCTTT. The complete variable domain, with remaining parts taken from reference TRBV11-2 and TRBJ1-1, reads EAGVAQSPRYKIIEKRQSVAFWCNPISGHATLYWYQQILGQGPKLLIQFQNNGVVDDSQLPKDRFSAERLKGVDSTLKIQPAKLEDSAVYLCASSLILMNTEAFFGQGTRLTVV.

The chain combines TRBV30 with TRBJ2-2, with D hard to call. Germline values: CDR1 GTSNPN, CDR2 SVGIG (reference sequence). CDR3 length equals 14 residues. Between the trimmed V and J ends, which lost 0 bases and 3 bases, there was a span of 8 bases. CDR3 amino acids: CAWSVSSHTGELFF. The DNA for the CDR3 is TGTGCCTGGAGTGTTTCCTCCCACACCGGGGAGCTGTTTTTT.

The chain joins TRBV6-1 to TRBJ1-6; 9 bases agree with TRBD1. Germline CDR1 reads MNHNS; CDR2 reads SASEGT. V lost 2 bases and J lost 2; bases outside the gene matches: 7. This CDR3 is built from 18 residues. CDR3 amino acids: CASSETPDRGTYNSPLHF. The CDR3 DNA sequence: TGTGCCAGCAGTGAAACCCCTGACAGGGGGACCTATAATTCACCCCTCCACTTT.

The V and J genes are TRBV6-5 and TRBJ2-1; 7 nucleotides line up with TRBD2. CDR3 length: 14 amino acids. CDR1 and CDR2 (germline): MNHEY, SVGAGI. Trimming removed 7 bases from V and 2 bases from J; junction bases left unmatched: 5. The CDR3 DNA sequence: TGTGCCAGCAACCTAGCGGAAGCCTACAATGAGCAGTTCTTC. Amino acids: CASNLAEAYNEQFF.

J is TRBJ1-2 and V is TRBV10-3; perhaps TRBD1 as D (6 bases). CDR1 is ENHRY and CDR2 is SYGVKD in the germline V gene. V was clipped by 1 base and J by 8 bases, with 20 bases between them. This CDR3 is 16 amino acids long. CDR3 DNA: TGTGCCATCAGTGAGTGGCCCCCCCCAGGGGCGGGAGGCTACACCTTC. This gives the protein CAISEWPPPGAGGYTF.

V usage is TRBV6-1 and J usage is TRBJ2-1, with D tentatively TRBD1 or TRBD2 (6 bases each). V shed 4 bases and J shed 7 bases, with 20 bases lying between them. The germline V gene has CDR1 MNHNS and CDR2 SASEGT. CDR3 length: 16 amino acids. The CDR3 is CASSATPETRGNEQFF. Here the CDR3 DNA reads TGTGCCAGCAGTGCAACCCCTGAGACTAGGGGGAATGAGCAGTTCTTC.

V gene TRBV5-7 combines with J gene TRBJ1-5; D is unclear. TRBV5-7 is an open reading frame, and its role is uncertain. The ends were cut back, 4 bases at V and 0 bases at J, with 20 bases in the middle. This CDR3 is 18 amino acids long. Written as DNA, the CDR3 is TGTGCCAGCAGCCTTGCTGGGCCCGAGATTAATAGCAATCAGCCCCAGCATTTT. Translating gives CASSLAGPEINSNQPQHF.

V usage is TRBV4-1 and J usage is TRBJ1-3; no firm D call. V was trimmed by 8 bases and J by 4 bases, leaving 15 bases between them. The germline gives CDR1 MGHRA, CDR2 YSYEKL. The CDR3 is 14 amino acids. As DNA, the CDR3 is TGCGCCAGCGCCCCCACCGAAGCCGGAAACACCATATATTTT. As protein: CASAPTEAGNTIYF.

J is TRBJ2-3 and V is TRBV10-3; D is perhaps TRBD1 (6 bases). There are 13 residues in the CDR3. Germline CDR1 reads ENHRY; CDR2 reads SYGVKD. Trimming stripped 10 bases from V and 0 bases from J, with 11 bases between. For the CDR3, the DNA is TGTGCCACCGGGACAAGAAGCACAGATACGCAGTATTTT. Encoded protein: CATGTRSTDTQYF.